This entry concerns a single T cell receptor beta chain. As yet, its antigen is unknown. Sequencing used immunoSEQ multiplex PCR; TCRdb keeps in-frame clones, though not all of them. The sample records around 27,000 clones, 70% to 85% being singletons. The record originates from a study of T cells in narcolepsy. Overall study context: Donors had narcolepsy type 1 or type 2, or were healthy controls. General study findings and limits: Blood of same and different patients, but not healthy controls, reportedly held recurring autoreactive clonotypes. Comparing one patient's CSF and blood CD4+ clonotypes highlighted HCRT- and TRIB2-specific autoreactive clonotypes. Autoreactive clone sequences were missing from some blood memory CD4+ repertoires.

Sequencing was carried out using CD45RA- memory CD4+ T cells from PBMCs. The sequence came from a human donor with narcolepsy.

This CDR3 reads CASSDLVTGINGEQYF. CDR3 DNA: TGTGCCAGCAGCGATTTAGTGACAGGGATTAATGGCGAGCAGTACTTC. The chain combines TRBV14 with TRBJ2-7, with 7 bases fitting TRBD1. The length of the CDR3 is 16 residues. V was pared by 5 bases and J by 6 bases, with 16 bases of the junction left unmatched. The germline V gene encodes CDR1 SGHDN and CDR2 FVKESK.